This T cell receptor beta chain is drawn from a study of CXCR3-negative and CXCR3-positive naive CD8 T cells. Study as a whole: Libraries each contributed about 1.5 +/- 0.3 million TRB reads, for roughly 140 million in total.

5' RACE with UMI labels generated the TRB cDNA libraries. TCRdb re-analyzed the 5' RACE reads; it lists each CDR3 protein once, without DNA. This specimen shows more than 75,000 distinct CDR3 sequences; the ten leading clones hold 0.62%. CDR1 and CDR2 from the germline V gene are DFQATT and SNEGSKA (reference sequence). The CDR3 is made up of 16 amino acids. Findings and limits, study-wide: TRB CDR3 hydrophobicity was greater in CXCR3-positive naive cells than in CXCR3-negative naive cells.

For this clonotype: Its antigen is not known.

The sample comprised naive CXCR3+ CD8+ T cells from blood. The subset is: CD45RO-CCR7+CD27+CD95- naive CD8+ T cells expressing CXCR3 (TNR3+). The source is a human donor in good health. Some clones in this sample may be carry-over from other donors' samples. This rearrangement joins TRBV20-1 to TRBJ2-2; without DNA, the TCRdb call of TRBD1 cannot be checked. The CDR3 sequence: CSARDWEQGSTGELFF.